This T cell receptor (beta chain) comes out of a study of blood T cell repertoires in COVID-19. Study details: Material from acute and convalescent COVID-19 was sourced from the United States, Italy and Spain. T cells, B-cell-depleted T cells, or PBMCs supplied cDNA or gDNA.

Germline V gives CDR1 SGHTA, CDR2 FQGTGA. The CDR3 contains 14 residues. V was cut by 8 bases and J by 6 bases, with 16 bases left in between. Per the study methods: Amplified reference gene primers provided the basis for estimating nucleated cell counts. The data were produced by immunoSEQ multiplex PCR, yet TCRdb's version contains in-frame clones alone and is incomplete. The V and J calls and clone size are taken from that table; D and trimming were inferred from the DNA. The sample contains nearly 200,000 clones, almost 85% of which appear only once. The V call is TRBV7-3, the J call TRBJ2-2, with D possibly TRBD1 on 6 matching bases. Source material: peripheral blood. This sequence was found in a human donor with acute or convalescent COVID-19. The donor label of this sample is uncertain. CDR3 bases: TGTGCCAGCGCGAAAGGGGGATCCGCCGGGGAGCTGTTTTTT. It encodes CASAKGGSAGELFF.